This T cell receptor beta chain was recovered during a study of shared clonotypes between healthy human individuals. CD45RO-negative, CCR7-positively selected cells formed the naive CD8 fraction, excluding terminally differentiated effector memory CD45RA+ cells. The data were produced by immunoSEQ multiplex PCR, yet TCRdb's version contains in-frame clones alone and is incomplete. The table includes hundreds of thousands of clones, about 95% detected once. CDR1 is WSHSY, CDR2 SAAADI, per germline. Trimming removed 8 bases from V and 4 bases from J, with 12 bases in between. This CDR3 has 13 residues.

The sample consisted of naive CD8+ T cells sorted from blood. The receptor was derived from a woman aged 25 to 45 in good health. V gene TRBV10-2 combines with J gene TRBJ1-5, with D possibly TRBD1 on 5 matching bases. CDR3 nucleotide sequence: TGCGCCAGCGGGACCAACTGGAATCAGCCCCAGCATTTT. This encodes CASGTNWNQPQHF.